Here is one TCR beta chain with its context. No antigen is known for it. This sample is drawn from a study of cytomegalovirus exposure and HLA in healthy donors. Findings and caveats of the study: While the bulk of TCR sequences proved rare, some public TCRs turned up in many donors.

The CDR3 totals 13 residues. CDR1 LNHDA and CDR2 SQIVND come from the germline V gene (reference sequence). V was clipped by 2 bases and J by 3 bases, with 5 bases between them. The PCR contained 60 Vbeta and 13 Jbeta primers. The data were produced by immunoSEQ multiplex PCR, yet TCRdb's version contains in-frame clones alone and is incomplete. The sample lists approximately 100,000 clones; roughly 71% were seen once. This clonotype was sampled from a woman aged 70-85 years in good health and CMV-seropositive. The sequenced sample consisted of PBMCs. The chain uses TRBV19 and TRBJ1-5; D uncertain. The CDR3 is CASSIRFNQPQHF. CDR3 coding DNA: TGTGCCAGTAGTATACGGTTCAATCAGCCCCAGCATTTT.